The 26 T cell receptor beta chains below come from one sample, sequenced in a study of blood T cell repertoires in COVID-19 (dated by TCRdb to 2020 to 2022). The receptor library was made with the immunoSEQ multiplex PCR assay. Not all clones reach the TCRdb copy of this immuneACCESS table, which keeps in-frame sequences only. Checked studies attribute under half of the gap to unresolved V genes and leave the rest unexplained. The sample contains some 180,000 clones, about 86% of them found a single time. Jointly, the top ten make up roughly 20% of the sample. Material: peripheral blood. The receptor source for this set is a woman aged 70 to 79 who had recovered from COVID-19.

This chain uses TRBV9 with TRBJ1-2, with 8 bases lining up with TRBD1. Per germline, CDR1 SGDLS and CDR2 YYNGEE. The CDR3 has 15 residues. V was clipped by 4 bases and J by 7 bases; unmatched bases: 12. The CDR3 loop is CASSLLPTGAGGYTF. CDR3 nucleotides: TGTGCCAGCAGCCTTCTCCCGACAGGGGCGGGTGGCTACACCTTC.

This chain joins TRBV11-2 and TRBJ1-1; D gene ambiguous. This CDR3 is built from 13 residues. V was cut by 5 bases and J by 6 bases, with 13 bases left in between. From germline, CDR1 is SGHAT and CDR2 FQNNGV. CDR3 DNA sequence: TGTGCCAGCAGCCCGCTGGGTGGGCCTGAAGCTTTCTTT. It is translated as CASSPLGGPEAFF. Full variable domain (outside the CDR3, taken from reference TRBV11-2 and TRBJ1-1): EAGVAQSPRYKIIEKRQSVAFWCNPISGHATLYWYQQILGQGPKLLIQFQNNGVVDDSQLPKDRFSAERLKGVDSTLKIQPAKLEDSAVYLCASSPLGGPEAFFGQGTRLTVV.

This sequence joins TRBV27 and TRBJ1-1, with D uncertain. Per the germline V gene, CDR1 is MNHEY and CDR2 is SMNVEV (reference sequence). This CDR3 region has 13 residues. Trimming removed 7 bases at V and 4 bases at J, with 13 bases between. The CDR3 sequence: CASTRGWGTEAFF. As DNA, the CDR3 is TGTGCCAGCACTCGGGGATGGGGCACTGAAGCTTTCTTT.

This clone was seen only a few times. V usage is TRBV3-1 (or the pseudogene TRBV3-2) and J usage is TRBJ1-6; maybe TRBD1 (5 bases). The CDR3 contains 15 residues. The V gene's germline CDR1 is LGHDT and CDR2 YNNKEL (reference sequence). V was cut by 5 bases and J by 9 bases, with 17 bases left in between. For the CDR3, the DNA is TGTGCCAGCAGCTCTGCGGCGGGGGATAGTTCACCCCTCCACTTT. Translation gives CASSSAAGDSSPLHF.

This chain links TRBV30 with TRBJ2-1, with 7 bases lining up with TRBD1. V gave up 1 base and J gave up 2 bases; unmatched junction bases: 11. Germline assignment: CDR1 GTSNPN and CDR2 SVGIG (reference sequence). The CDR3 spans 17 residues. In DNA, the CDR3 is TGTGCCTGGAGTGGGGGTAGCGAGGGGGCGGCCTACAATGAGCAGTTCTTC. It yields the protein CAWSGGSEGAAYNEQFF. Complete variable domain (other parts from reference TRBV30 and TRBJ2-1): SQTIHQWPATLVQPVGSPLSLECTVEGTSNPNLYWYRQAAGRGLQLLFYSVGIGQISSEVPQNLSASRPQDRQFILSSKKLLLSDSGFYLCAWSGGSEGAAYNEQFFGPGTRLTVL.

V and J are TRBV9 and TRBJ2-3; 7 bases align to TRBD1. The CDR3 loop spans 17 amino acids. Germline assignment: CDR1 SGDLS and CDR2 YYNGEE. The V and J ends lost 0 bases and 2 bases, in that order; junction bases with no gene match: 9. The DNA of the CDR3 is TGTGCCAGCAGCGTAGCTCGAGGGGGCGCCCCCACAGATACGCAGTATTTT. Protein: CASSVARGGAPTDTQYF. The full variable domain, its missing parts supplied by reference TRBV9 and TRBJ2-3, is DSGVTQTPKHLITATGQRVTLRCSPRSGDLSVYWYQQSLDQGLQFLIQYYNGEERAKGNILERFSAQQFPDLHSELNLSSLELGDSALYFCASSVARGGAPTDTQYFGPGTRLTVL.

The gene calls are TRBV7-2 and TRBJ2-1; 15 positions agree with TRBD2. Trimming at V came to 5 bases and at J to 3 bases, leaving 5 bases not matched to a gene. The V gene's germline CDR1 is SGHTA and CDR2 FQGNSA. This CDR3 comprises 17 residues. The CDR3 region is CASSGLAGGISYNEQFF. The CDR3 nucleotides are TGTGCCAGCAGCGGACTAGCGGGAGGGATAAGCTACAATGAGCAGTTCTTC.

The CDR3 nucleotides read TGTGCCAGCAGCTTAACCGGGGGGAGCTCCTACGAGCAGTACTTC. This gives the protein CASSLTGGSSYEQYF. The J gene is TRBJ2-7, the V gene TRBV7-3; 7 nucleotides agree with TRBD2. CDR1 and CDR2 from the germline V gene are SGHTA and FQGTGA. The V gene end was trimmed by 0 bases and the J gene end by 0 bases; junction bases not matched to a gene: 2. The CDR3 runs 15 residues.

The rearrangement links TRBV5-1 to TRBJ2-5; 10 nucleotides line up with TRBD1. J was trimmed by 2 bases and V by 1 base; bases with no gene match: 5. This CDR3 contains 16 residues. The V gene's germline CDR1 is SGHRS and CDR2 YFSETQ. CDR3 coding DNA: TGCGCCAGCAGCTTGACCCGACAGGGGGCACAAGAGACCCAGTACTTC. Translating it yields CASSLTRQGAQETQYF.

The chain combines TRBV19 with TRBJ1-2; 7 positions match TRBD1. This CDR3 is 13 amino acids long. V was clipped by 6 bases and J by 6 bases; unmatched bases: 7. Germline CDR1 reads LNHDA; CDR2 reads SQIVND (reference sequence). For the CDR3, the DNA is TGTGCCAGTAGAAAGGGACAGTCGGATGGCTACACCTTC. Its translation: CASRKGQSDGYTF.

In this sample, this clone turned up a few times. This sequence joins TRBV12-3 or TRBV12-4 and TRBJ1-4; D unresolved. The CDR3 runs 13 residues. Trimming pared 7 bases from V and 2 bases from J, leaving 8 bases between. CDR3: CASTPGTNEKLFF. CDR3 nucleotides: TGTGCCAGCACCCCGGGGACTAATGAAAAACTGTTTTTT.

The CDR3 DNA follows: TGTGCCAGTAGTAGCGGGAGGGCAAACATTCAGTACTTC. Its protein product is CASSSGRANIQYF. The J gene is TRBJ2-4, the V gene TRBV19; 9 nucleotides line up with TRBD2. CDR3 size: 13 residues. Unmatched junction bases numbered 1, after V lost 4 bases and J lost 6 bases. Per germline, CDR1 LNHDA and CDR2 SQIVND (reference sequence).

This chain uses TRBV30 with TRBJ2-1; TRBD2 aligns across 9 bases. J was trimmed by 7 bases and V by 1 base; bases with no gene match: 14. CDR1 is GTSNPN and CDR2 is SVGIG in the germline V gene (reference sequence). CDR3 length: 17 amino acids. CDR3 residues: CAWSGPSGAGGRNEQFF. The CDR3 coding sequence is TGTGCCTGGAGTGGCCCCTCCGGGGCGGGAGGGCGGAATGAGCAGTTCTTC.

The chain carries TRBV5-5 and TRBJ2-5; 8 bases line up with TRBD2. J lost 5 bases, V lost 3 bases, and 3 bases had no gene match. Germline V gene data show CDR1 as SGHKS and CDR2 as YYEKEE (reference sequence). The CDR3 spans 13 residues. The chain's CDR3 is CASSSRGGETQYF. In DNA form, the CDR3 reads TGTGCCAGCAGCTCCCGGGGGGGGGAGACCCAGTACTTC.

In its sample, this clone was seen once. The gene calls are TRBV29-1 and TRBJ2-1; 10 nucleotides agree with TRBD2. Germline-derived CDR1 and CDR2 are SQVTM and ANQGSEA. There are 16 residues in the CDR3. The junction had 8 bases not matched to a gene; V was cut back by 5 bases and J by 1 base. The DNA for the CDR3 is TGCAGCGTTCGTGGACTAGCGGAAAAATCCTACAATGAGCAGTTCTTC. Translating gives CSVRGLAEKSYNEQFF.

This clone was detected many times. This chain uses TRBV2 with TRBJ1-1; TRBD1 matches 10 bases. The V gene's germline CDR1 is SNHLY and CDR2 FYNNEI. This CDR3 contains 16 residues. V lost 4 bases and J lost 1; bases outside the gene matches: 6. The CDR3 DNA is TGTGCCAGCAGTGCGTCCCGGGACAGGGGGAACACTGAAGCTTTCTTT. Its protein is CASSASRDRGNTEAFF.

This chain uses TRBV7-3 with TRBJ1-1, with 7 positions matching TRBD1. Looked up from germline, CDR1 is SGHTA and CDR2 is FQGTGA. V trimming: 5 bases; J trimming: 1 base; junction bases outside the gene matches: 7. The CDR3 length is 15 residues. Written as DNA, the CDR3 is TGTGCCAGCAGCCCGGCGGGACAGCCGAACACTGAAGCTTTCTTT. Translating gives CASSPAGQPNTEAFF.

V gene TRBV6-4 combines with J gene TRBJ1-2; 11 nucleotides align to TRBD1. This CDR3 is built from 14 residues. CDR1 MRHNA and CDR2 SNTAGT come from the germline V gene. The trim removed 7 bases at V and 4 bases at J, leaving 5 bases unmatched. The CDR3 loop reads CASTPDRGPYGYTF. DNA of the CDR3: TGTGCCAGCACCCCGGACAGGGGGCCCTATGGCTACACCTTC.

The chain recombines TRBV6-2 or TRBV6-3 with TRBJ2-3, with 9 bases that match TRBD2. The germline V gene has CDR1 MNHEY and CDR2 SVGEGT. The ends lost 6 bases at V and 0 bases at J; junction bases unmatched: 4. The CDR3 extends over 15 amino acids. The CDR3 DNA sequence: TGTGCCAGCAGCCCTCTAGCGGGGAGCACAGATACGCAGTATTTT. Its protein is CASSPLAGSTDTQYF.

V gene TRBV29-1 combines with J gene TRBJ2-1; D uncertain. This CDR3 comprises 11 residues. V shed 1 base and J shed 10 bases, with 8 bases lying between them. The germline gives CDR1 SQVTM, CDR2 ANQGSEA. The CDR3 nucleotides read TGCAGCGTTGAAGTGGGCGCCGAGCAGTTCTTC. Its translation: CSVEVGAEQFF.

The chain couples TRBV27 to TRBJ2-7; 7 bases map to TRBD1. Germline V gene data show CDR1 as MNHEY and CDR2 as SMNVEV (reference sequence). V dropped 6 bases and J dropped 1; count of bases not matched to a gene: 9. The CDR3 length is 15 residues. DNA of the CDR3: TGTGCCAGCAGCCGACCCCCGGGACAGTCCTACGAGCAGTACTTC. Translating it yields CASSRPPGQSYEQYF.

CDR3 sequence (DNA): TGTGCCAGCAGCATGGGACCAGTCCGGGGATCACCCCTCCACTTT. Protein sequence: CASSMGPVRGSPLHF. This chain links TRBV5-4 with TRBJ1-6; a weak D match, TRBD1 (5 bases). The ends were cut back, 4 bases at V and 10 bases at J, with 18 bases in the middle. From germline, CDR1 is SGHNT and CDR2 YYREEE (reference sequence). The CDR3 contains 15 residues.

The CDR3 coding sequence is TGTGCCAGCAGGAGCCCAAATTTGAACACTGAAGCTTTCTTT. It encodes CASRSPNLNTEAFF. J is TRBJ1-1 and V is TRBV2; D is unresolved. The length of the CDR3 is 14 residues. Per germline, CDR1 SNHLY and CDR2 FYNNEI. V was pared by 6 bases and J by 0 bases, with 11 bases between.

J is TRBJ1-1 and V is TRBV7-9; no reliable D call. Germline CDR1 and CDR2: SEHNR and FQNEAQ (reference sequence). V was trimmed by 3 bases and J by 0 bases, leaving 5 bases between them. CDR3 length: 13 amino acids. The CDR3 region is CASSFAVNTEAFF. CDR3 nucleotide sequence: TGTGCCAGCAGCTTTGCAGTGAACACTGAAGCTTTCTTT.

V gene TRBV7-9 combines with J gene TRBJ2-7; tentatively, D is TRBD1 (5 bases). CDR1 is SEHNR, CDR2 FQNEAQ, per germline (reference sequence). Trimming took 7 bases from V and 6 from J, leaving 13 bases between them. This CDR3 has 12 amino acids. For the CDR3, the DNA is TGTGCCAGCAACAAAAGGGGTATCGAGCAGTACTTC. It encodes CASNKRGIEQYF. The variable domain in full, with the rest retrieved from reference TRBV7-9 and TRBJ2-7, is DTGVSQNPRHKITKRGQNVTFRCDPISEHNRLYWYRQTLGQGPEFLTYFQNEAQLEKSRLLSDRFSAERPKGSFSTLEIQRTEQGDSAMYLCASNKRGIEQYFGPGTRLTVT.

CDR3 DNA sequence: TGTGCCAGCAGCCGGACTAGCGGGGCGGGCGAGCAGTACTTC. It translates to CASSRTSGAGEQYF. The chain employs TRBV2 and TRBJ2-7; 12 bases fit TRBD2. The CDR3 extends over 14 amino acids. V shed 6 bases and J 6 bases; nucleotides not matched to a gene: 6. Germline CDR1 reads SNHLY; CDR2 reads FYNNEI.